The 2 T cell receptor beta chains below were found in one sample sequenced in a study of cytotoxic CD8 clonotypes in ibrutinib-treated CLL. The assay was immunoSEQ multiplex PCR, and TCRdb's table has in-frame clones only and misses some. The sample holds about 200,000 clones; approximately 72% are singletons and the top ten take over 10%. Specimen: PBMCs, collected after 24 months of ibrutinib treatment. Every receptor here comes from a human donor with chronic lymphocytic leukemia.

The chain couples TRBV7-9 to TRBJ1-1; no clear D gene. The CDR3 is made up of 14 amino acids. V gave up 8 bases and J gave up 0 bases, with 13 bases separating them. Looked up from germline, CDR1 is SEHNR and CDR2 is FQNEAQ (reference sequence). Here the CDR3 reads CASLLGSLNTEAFF. In nucleotides, the CDR3 is TGTGCCAGCCTCCTGGGATCTTTGAACACTGAAGCTTTCTTT.

The chain uses TRBV11-2 and TRBJ2-3, with D possibly being TRBD2 (6 bases). Germline CDR1 and CDR2: SGHAT and FQNNGV. The length of the CDR3 is 16 residues. The germline V and J ends were trimmed by 1 base and 1 base, with 12 bases remaining between them. The DNA for the CDR3 is TGTGCCAGCAGCTTAGGAGGGACTCGAGGCACAGATACGCAGTATTTT. Translation: CASSLGGTRGTDTQYF.